These T cell receptor beta chains were read from a single sample in a study of control samples from healthy donors and cancer patients. Sequenced by immunoSEQ multiplex PCR; TCRdb stores in-frame clones only, minus some. The table records 70,000 to 100,000 clones, about 90% of them present only once. The specimen sequenced was PBMCs. These receptors originate from a woman in her sixties with head and neck cancer. The CDR3 runs from the conserved cysteine through the conserved F or W. The order of the fields is V gene, J gene, CDR3 length, clone size, D gene, CDR3 DNA, CDR3 protein. The D gene is left open where the match is weak. The size of a clone is reported for some rows only, either as once, few or many, or as a class for expanded clones.

V: TRBV5-6; J: TRBJ2-1; length: 12; size: -; D: -; DNA: TGTGCCAGCAGCTTGTATTCGGATGAGCAGTTCTTC; CDR3: CASSLYSDEQFF
V: TRBV27; J: TRBJ1-5; length: 15; size: -; D: -; DNA: TGTGCCAGCAGTTTATTCAAGGGTGGGGATCAGCCCCAGCATTTT; CDR3: CASSLFKGGDQPQHF
V: TRBV6-5; J: TRBJ1-6; length: 14; size: -; D: TRBD1; DNA: TGTGCCAGCAGGCCGACAGGGACCAATTCACCCCTCCACTTT; CDR3: CASRPTGTNSPLHF
V: TRBV7-8; J: TRBJ2-1; length: 11; size: -; D: -; DNA: TGTGCCAGCAGCTTACGTCTTGAGCAGTTCTTC; CDR3: CASSLRLEQFF
V: TRBV5-4; J: TRBJ2-1; length: 16; size: -; D: -; DNA: TGTGCCAGCAGCTTTGGGGGGATGCTCTCCTACAATGAGCAGTTCTTC; CDR3: CASSFGGMLSYNEQFF
V: TRBV27; J: TRBJ2-3; length: 17; size: -; D: -; DNA: TGTGCCAGCAGTTTATCGCGCAGGGCAGGGCGGAAAGATACGCAGTATTTT; CDR3: CASSLSRRAGRKDTQYF
V: TRBV9; J: TRBJ2-1; length: 16; size: -; D: -; DNA: TGTGCCAGCAGCAGCACGGAAAGGAGGCAATACAATGAGCAGTTCTTC; CDR3: CASSSTERRQYNEQFF
V: TRBV10-3; J: TRBJ2-4; length: 15; size: -; D: -; DNA: TGTGCCATCAGTGACGTCAAGACGGCCAAAAACATTCAGTACTTC; CDR3: CAISDVKTAKNIQYF
V: TRBV19; J: TRBJ1-5; length: 13; size: few; D: -; DNA: TGTGCCACCGGATCCGTGGGGATTGAGCCCCAGCATTTT; CDR3: CATGSVGIEPQHF
V: TRBV9; J: TRBJ2-7; length: 15; size: -; D: TRBD1; DNA: TGTGCCAGCAGCGTAGGAGGACAGGTACCAGCAGAGCAGTACTTC; CDR3: CASSVGGQVPAEQYF
V: TRBV7-2; J: TRBJ2-7; length: 11; size: -; D: -; DNA: TGTGCCAGCAGCTTATTGAACGAGCAGTACTTC; CDR3: CASSLLNEQYF
V: TRBV18; J: TRBJ2-3; length: 17; size: -; D: TRBD1; DNA: TGTGCCAGCTCACAGACCGGGACAGGGGGAATCACAGATACGCAGTATTTT; CDR3: CASSQTGTGGITDTQYF
V: TRBV7-6; J: TRBJ1-6; length: 15; size: few; D: -; DNA: TGTGCCAGCAGCTTAGCTGGGTCAGGGACCTCACCCCTCCACTTT; CDR3: CASSLAGSGTSPLHF
V: TRBV7-3; J: TRBJ2-1; length: 15; size: -; D: -; DNA: TGTGCCAGCAGCTTAAGTTGGAGCTCCTACAATGAGCAGTTCTTC; CDR3: CASSLSWSSYNEQFF
V: TRBV5-1; J: TRBJ2-2; length: 14; size: -; D: -; DNA: TGCGCCAGCAACACTGACAGAAACACCGGGGAGCTGTTTTTT; CDR3: CASNTDRNTGELFF
V: TRBV10-3; J: TRBJ2-3; length: 14; size: -; D: TRBD2; DNA: TGTGCCATCAGTACTAGCGGACTCACAGATACGCAGTATTTT; CDR3: CAISTSGLTDTQYF
V: TRBV5-4; J: TRBJ2-3; length: 15; size: few; D: TRBD1; DNA: TGTGCCAGCAGCTACGGACAGGCTAGCACAGATACGCAGTATTTT; CDR3: CASSYGQASTDTQYF
V: TRBV19; J: TRBJ1-1; length: 14; size: -; D: TRBD1; DNA: TGTGCCAGTAGTACGACAGGGGGCGGAACTGAAGCTTTCTTT; CDR3: CASSTTGGGTEAFF
V: TRBV7-3; J: TRBJ2-6; length: 15; size: -; D: -; DNA: TGTGCCAGCAGCTCCTCCCTGGGGGGGGCCAACGTCCTGACTTTC; CDR3: CASSSSLGGANVLTF
V: TRBV7-6; J: TRBJ1-4; length: 15; size: -; D: -; DNA: TGTGCCAGCAGCCTATCGAGGGGGGGGAATGAAAAACTGTTTTTT; CDR3: CASSLSRGGNEKLFF
V: TRBV28; J: TRBJ2-2; length: 16; size: -; D: TRBD1; DNA: TGTGCCAGCAGCCTTGACAGGGGGCGCCTTCCCGGGGAGCTGTTTTTT; CDR3: CASSLDRGRLPGELFF
V: TRBV29-1; J: TRBJ2-5; length: 10; size: -; D: -; DNA: TGCAGCGCCAATGCAGAGACCCAGTACTTC; CDR3: CSANAETQYF
V: TRBV5-1; J: TRBJ1-2; length: 15; size: few; D: -; DNA: TGCGCCAGCAGCTTGGCCGGATCAGGGCCTCGAGGCTACACCTTC; CDR3: CASSLAGSGPRGYTF
V: TRBV7-2; J: TRBJ2-7; length: 15; size: once; D: TRBD2; DNA: TGTGCCAGCAGCCCAAAGACTAGCGGGAGGGACGAGCAGTACTTC; CDR3: CASSPKTSGRDEQYF
V: TRBV6-5; J: TRBJ2-1; length: 16; size: once; D: TRBD1; DNA: TGTGCCAGCAGTTACTCTTTGGGACAGGGGGCTTATGAGCAGTTCTTC; CDR3: CASSYSLGQGAYEQFF
V: TRBV18; J: TRBJ2-7; length: 15; size: -; D: TRBD1; DNA: TGTGCCAGCTCACAGGGACAGCGAGATCCCTACGAGCAGTACTTC; CDR3: CASSQGQRDPYEQYF
V: TRBV2; J: TRBJ2-4; length: 14; size: once; D: -; DNA: TGTGCCAGCAGTGAACAAGGATACGAAAACATTCAGTACTTC; CDR3: CASSEQGYENIQYF
V: TRBV30; J: TRBJ2-7; length: 15; size: -; D: TRBD2; DNA: TGTGCCTGGAGGCCAGGCCTAGGACTAGCGGGAGAGCAGTACTTC; CDR3: CAWRPGLGLAGEQYF
V: TRBV5-5; J: TRBJ2-3; length: 17; size: -; D: -; DNA: TGTGCCAGCAGCTTGAATCAGATGAGGGGCCAAGGGGATACGCAGTATTTT; CDR3: CASSLNQMRGQGDTQYF
V: TRBV5-6; J: TRBJ2-1; length: 13; size: few; D: -; DNA: TGTGCCAGCAGAAGACTAGGATTCATTGAGCAGTTCTTC; CDR3: CASRRLGFIEQFF
V: TRBV30; J: TRBJ1-5; length: 13; size: -; D: -; DNA: TGTGCCTGGAGCGGGGACATCAATCAGCCCCAGCATTTT; CDR3: CAWSGDINQPQHF
V: TRBV14; J: TRBJ2-7; length: 15; size: -; D: -; DNA: TGTGCCAGCAGCCAAGGGTGGCCTAGTCCCAACGAGCAGTACTTC; CDR3: CASSQGWPSPNEQYF
V: TRBV28; J: TRBJ2-2; length: 15; size: -; D: TRBD1; DNA: TGTGCCAGCAGTTTCGGGACAGAGAACACCGGGGAGCTGTTTTTT; CDR3: CASSFGTENTGELFF
V: TRBV19; J: TRBJ2-6; length: 19; size: -; D: -; DNA: TGTGCCAGTAGTATGGCCGGAAGTGCGAGGTACTCTGGGGCCAACGTCCTGACTTTC; CDR3: CASSMAGSARYSGANVLTF
V: TRBV3-1/TRBV3-2; J: TRBJ2-7; length: 11; size: -; D: -; DNA: TGTGCCAGCGGGCTGGGGGCCGAGCAGTACTTC; CDR3: CASGLGAEQYF
V: TRBV29-1; J: TRBJ1-6; length: 13; size: -; D: -; DNA: TGCAGCGTTGAAGGACAGCCAGGTTCACCCCTCCACTTT; CDR3: CSVEGQPGSPLHF
V: TRBV7-6; J: TRBJ2-5; length: 16; size: once; D: -; DNA: TGTGCCAGCAGCTTAAGGGGACGTAACTGGATGGAGACCCAGTACTTC; CDR3: CASSLRGRNWMETQYF
V: TRBV6-4; J: TRBJ2-2; length: 15; size: -; D: TRBD1; DNA: TGTGCCAGCACCCCGGGACAGGGGGTCGCCGGGGAGCTGTTTTTT; CDR3: CASTPGQGVAGELFF
V: TRBV15; J: TRBJ2-7; length: 17; size: -; D: TRBD2; DNA: TGTGCCACCAGCAGAGCTGGGGTGGGGAGGGGCCTCTACGAGCAGTACTTC; CDR3: CATSRAGVGRGLYEQYF
V: TRBV3-1/TRBV3-2; J: TRBJ1-2; length: 11; size: -; D: -; DNA: TGTGCCAGCAGCCGGGGTCGGGGCTACACCTTC; CDR3: CASSRGRGYTF
V: TRBV28; J: TRBJ1-1; length: 10; size: once; D: -; DNA: TGTGCCAGCAGTCGCGGTTCGTCTTTCTTT; CDR3: CASSRGSSFF
V: TRBV18; J: TRBJ2-5; length: 14; size: -; D: -; DNA: TGTGCCAGCTCACCATCCCGCGGGCAAGAGACCCAGTACTTC; CDR3: CASSPSRGQETQYF
V: TRBV6-2/TRBV6-3; J: TRBJ2-5; length: 14; size: -; D: TRBD2; DNA: TGTGCCAGCAGCAGCGGGAGAGTTCCAGAGACCCAGTACTTC; CDR3: CASSSGRVPETQYF
V: TRBV5-1; J: TRBJ1-2; length: 15; size: -; D: -; DNA: TGCGCCAGCAGCTTTTCGACAGTTCGGAACTATGGCTACACCTTC; CDR3: CASSFSTVRNYGYTF
V: TRBV5-1; J: TRBJ2-2; length: 14; size: few; D: TRBD2; DNA: TGCGCCAGCAGCACAGGACTAGTTTCCGGGGAGCTGTTTTTT; CDR3: CASSTGLVSGELFF
V: TRBV7-9; J: TRBJ2-5; length: 14; size: -; D: -; DNA: TGTGCCAGCAGCTGGCTCGGGGACCAAGAGACCCAGTACTTC; CDR3: CASSWLGDQETQYF
V: TRBV6-5; J: TRBJ2-3; length: 12; size: once; D: -; DNA: TGTGCCAGCAGTACGAACACAGATACGCAGTATTTT; CDR3: CASSTNTDTQYF
V: TRBV29-1; J: TRBJ2-5; length: 11; size: few; D: -; DNA: TGCAGCGTTTCCAGGGATACGACCCAGTACTTC; CDR3: CSVSRDTTQYF
V: TRBV5-4; J: TRBJ1-2; length: 14; size: -; D: -; DNA: TGTGCCAGCAGCTCAGCGGAGGATACCTATGGCTACACCTTC; CDR3: CASSSAEDTYGYTF